The T cell receptor beta chain described here comes from a study of vaccination and CD4 T cells after COVID-19. Looking at the study overall: Post-vaccine sample collection happened at a median of approximately 79 days after dose two, ranging 14 to 241.

The sample's treatment: roughly ten-day PBMC culture with coronavirus spike peptide pools or control peptides (ViraFEST assay). This clonotype was counted only a few times. Its antigen is undetermined. The Oncomine TCR Beta short-read assay was applied to DNA of cultured CD4+ T cells. TCRdb reanalysed the PCR reads using MiXCR and keeps one entry per CDR3 protein. The sample contains 5,700 or so distinct CDR3 sequences, 48% of which appear only once. The V gene's germline CDR1 is DFQATT and CDR2 SNEGSKA (reference sequence). The CDR3 has 11 residues. Trimming stripped 3 bases from V and 10 bases from J, with 12 bases between.

Sequenced: CD4+ T cells from blood, cultured in vitro. This chain links TRBV20-1 with TRBJ1-2, with D perhaps matching TRBD1 (6 bases). This TCR derives from a human donor who had recovered from COVID-19. CDR3 amino acids: CSARYGQYYTF. The CDR3 DNA reads as TGCAGTGCTAGGTACGGACAGTACTACACCTTC.